These T cell receptor beta chains were read from a single sample in a study of blood T cells in healthy people across ages. A single record per CDR3 protein comes from TCRdb applying MiXCR to the 5' RACE reads. This table holds around 1,000,000 distinct CDR3 sequences, under 30% found once. This same sample was also taken into another study, of T cells of mothers and their children.

Sequenced material: blood. These receptors came from a girl aged 2-10 years in good health. Each CDR3 is given with its conserved first and last residue. D genes are given only for firm matches. Rows give clone size only sometimes, using once, few, many, or a class for an expanded clone.

cdr3_length d_call clone_size j_call v_call cdr3_nt cdr3_aa
14 NA few TRBJ2-7 TRBV7-6 TGTGCCAGCAGCCCACCCGGGCCAGCCTACGAGCAGTACTTC CASSPPGPAYEQYF
14 NA NA TRBJ1-1 TRBV9 TGTGCCAGCAGCGTAGTCACTTCGAGGACTGAAGCTTTCTTT CASSVVTSRTEAFF
15 NA NA TRBJ2-1 TRBV12-3/TRBV12-4 TGTGCCAGCAGTTTAGCTCAGGGCGGAATCAATGAGCAGTTCTTC CASSLAQGGINEQFF
16 NA few TRBJ2-5 TRBV28 TGTGCCAGCAGTTTAACTAGTCTCTGGGGGGCGGAGACCCAGTACTTC CASSLTSLWGAETQYF
15 NA NA TRBJ1-3 TRBV13 TGTGCCAGCAGCTCGGACAGCCCCTCTGGAAACACCATATATTTT CASSSDSPSGNTIYF
16 NA few TRBJ1-5 TRBV6-1 TGTGCCAGCAGACCCGAGACCGGGGGTAGCAATCAGCCCCAGCATTTT CASRPETGGSNQPQHF
15 TRBD1 NA TRBJ1-4 TRBV7-8 TGTGCCAGCAGCTTAGCGGGACAGGACAATGAAAAACTGTTTTTT CASSLAGQDNEKLFF
15 NA NA TRBJ1-2 TRBV5-5 TGTGCCAGCAGCTTGGCCGGGTCTGATTACTATGTCTACACCTTC CASSLAGSDYYVYTF
15 TRBD1 NA TRBJ1-2 TRBV4-1 TGCGCCAGCAGCCAGGGACAGGGGGCAGACTATGGCTACACCTTC CASSQGQGADYGYTF
15 NA NA TRBJ2-1 TRBV11-2 TGTGCCAGCAGCTTATCAGGGTTTAGCGCCAATGAGCAGTTCTTC CASSLSGFSANEQFF
11 NA many TRBJ2-7 TRBV27 TGTGCCAGCAGTTCGGGCTACGAGCAGTACTTC CASSSGYEQYF
16 NA NA TRBJ2-7 TRBV5-1 TGCGCCAGCAGCCCATCAGCCCGGGACATGGGTTACGAGCAGTACTTC CASSPSARDMGYEQYF
18 TRBD2 NA TRBJ2-1 TRBV12-3/TRBV12-4 TGTGCCAGCAGTTTAAAAACTCTAGCGGGAGGGTCCTACAATGAGCAGTTCTTC CASSLKTLAGGSYNEQFF
13 NA NA TRBJ2-3 TRBV6-2/TRBV6-3 TGTGCCAGCAGTTACGGTCACACAGATACGCAGTATTTT CASSYGHTDTQYF
14 NA few TRBJ1-2 TRBV6-6 TGTGCCAGCAGTTACGCACAGTCTAACTATGGCTACACCTTC CASSYAQSNYGYTF
14 NA few TRBJ2-5 TRBV4-1 TGCGCCAGCAGCCAACCGGAGATTCAAGAGACCCAGTACTTC CASSQPEIQETQYF
16 NA NA TRBJ1-6 TRBV12-3/TRBV12-4 TGTGCCAGCAGTTCGGGCGGGAGCTCCTATAATTCACCCCTCCACTTT CASSSGGSSYNSPLHF
15 TRBD1 few TRBJ1-3 TRBV11-2 TGTGCCAGCAGCTTAAGGGGACAGGGGAGGAACACCATATATTTT CASSLRGQGRNTIYF
13 NA many TRBJ2-3 TRBV13 TGTGCCAGCAGCTTAGAACCCACAGATACGCAGTATTTT CASSLEPTDTQYF
15 TRBD1 NA TRBJ2-7 TRBV11-2 TGTGCCAGCAGCGGCGGACAGGGCAGCTCCTACGAGCAGTACTTC CASSGGQGSSYEQYF
13 NA NA TRBJ2-7 TRBV20-1 TGCAGTGCTAGACTACCCGGGGCTAACGAGCAGTACTTC CSARLPGANEQYF
14 NA many TRBJ2-7 TRBV7-9 TGTGCCAGCAGCTCTGGGACGGGTACCTACGAGCAGTACTTC CASSSGTGTYEQYF
17 NA NA TRBJ1-1 TRBV28 TGTGCCAGCAGTTCCCAATGGGGCAGGGCCCTCGGTCCTGAAGCTTTCTTT CASSSQWGRALGPEAFF
18 TRBD1 NA TRBJ2-6 TRBV5-6 TGTGCCAGCAGCTTGAACGGTGGGACAGGGACAGGGGCCAACGTCCTGACTTTC CASSLNGGTGTGANVLTF
12 TRBD1 NA TRBJ2-1 TRBV6-6 TGTGCCAGCAGTCAAAGGGACAGCCAGCAGTTCTTC CASSQRDSQQFF
18 NA NA TRBJ2-2 TRBV12-5 TGTGCTAGTGGTTTCCCTAGTTCCCCGTATGCGAACACCGGGGAGCTGTTTTTT CASGFPSSPYANTGELFF
15 NA NA TRBJ1-2 TRBV24-1 TGTGCCACCAGTGACCCTCGACAGACTAACTATGGCTACACCTTC CATSDPRQTNYGYTF
13 NA few TRBJ1-1 TRBV6-5 TGTGCCAGCAGCCCTCCCCAGAACACTGAAGCTTTCTTT CASSPPQNTEAFF
17 TRBD1 NA TRBJ2-4 TRBV7-3 TGTGCCAGCAGCTTAACAGGGACAGGAATAGCCAAAAACATTCAGTACTTC CASSLTGTGIAKNIQYF
15 NA few TRBJ2-4 TRBV4-2 TGTGCCAGCAGCCGATCAAAGGGGGATGGAGTCATTCAGTACTTC CASSRSKGDGVIQYF
13 NA many TRBJ1-4 TRBV12-3/TRBV12-4 TGTGCCAGCAGTTTGGGGTTAGGCGAAAAACTGTTTTTT CASSLGLGEKLFF
14 TRBD1 NA TRBJ1-4 TRBV2 TGTGCCAGCAGTTATCCGGGACAGGCTGAAAAACTGTTTTTT CASSYPGQAEKLFF
15 TRBD1 few TRBJ2-3 TRBV7-2 TGTGCCAGCAGCCTTACAGGGGGCGACACAGATACGCAGTATTTT CASSLTGGDTDTQYF
13 NA NA TRBJ2-7 TRBV6-1 TGTGCCAGCAGTGCGGCAGGGCATCACGAGCAGTACTTC CASSAAGHHEQYF
13 TRBD2 NA TRBJ2-1 TRBV5-1 TGCGCCAGCTCCGGGACTAGGGTACGGGGGCAGTTCTTC CASSGTRVRGQFF
15 TRBD2 NA TRBJ2-4 TRBV20-1 TGCAGTGCTGAGAGCGCAACTAGCGGTAAAAACATTCAGTACTTC CSAESATSGKNIQYF
13 NA NA TRBJ2-7 TRBV20-1 TGCAGTGCTAGAGCCCAACTCTCCTACGAGCAGTACTTC CSARAQLSYEQYF
12 NA NA TRBJ2-2 TRBV6-2/TRBV6-3 TGTGCCAGCACCAGGGTAACCGGGGAGCTGTTTTTT CASTRVTGELFF
15 TRBD1 NA TRBJ1-5 TRBV12-3/TRBV12-4 TGTGCCAGCAGTTTATACAGGGGGACGGATCAGCCCCAGCATTTT CASSLYRGTDQPQHF
14 TRBD2 few TRBJ2-1 TRBV2 TGTGCCAACGGCCCTAGCGGACCCTACAATGAGCAGTTCTTC CANGPSGPYNEQFF
14 NA few TRBJ2-1 TRBV5-1 TGCGCCAGCAGCCTTGTGGCTCCTTCCAATGAGCAGTTCTTC CASSLVAPSNEQFF
12 NA NA TRBJ2-1 TRBV29-1 TGCAGCGTAAGGGAGTATGGCTCAGGGCAGTTCTTC CSVREYGSGQFF
14 NA few TRBJ1-6 TRBV25-1 TGTGCCAGCAGTGATCCCGACTTAGGGTCACCCCTCCACTTT CASSDPDLGSPLHF
13 NA NA TRBJ1-2 TRBV20-1 TGCAGTGCTAAAGCCCGACCCAACTATGGCTGCACCTTC CSAKARPNYGCTF
14 NA few TRBJ1-1 TRBV7-2 TGTGCCAGCAGCTTAGTCAGGGCAGCAGGTGAAGCTTTCTTT CASSLVRAAGEAFF
13 NA few TRBJ1-2 TRBV12-3/TRBV12-4 TGTGCCAGCAGGACAAACAGGGAAAGGCTCTACACCTTC CASRTNRERLYTF
14 NA few TRBJ2-5 TRBV6-5 TGTGCCAGCAGTTACGGGTACCTTCAAGAGACCCAGTACTTC CASSYGYLQETQYF
14 NA NA TRBJ1-6 TRBV7-8 TGTGCCGGCAGCTTACTGCAGGGTATTTCACCCCTCCACTTT CAGSLLQGISPLHF
16 NA few TRBJ2-7 TRBV6-2/TRBV6-3 TGTGCCAGCAGTCTACACAACCGGGACTCACTCTACGAGCAGTACTTC CASSLHNRDSLYEQYF
15 NA once TRBJ2-5 TRBV15 TGTGACACCAGCAGGGCCCACAGGGATCAAGAGACCCAGTACTTC CDTSRAHRDQETQYF
15 TRBD2 few TRBJ2-1 TRBV5-1 TGCGCCAGCACGAGGCGGGAGGTTGCGTACAATGAGCAGTTCTTC CASTRREVAYNEQFF
15 NA few TRBJ2-1 TRBV10-3 TGTGCCATCAGTGAGCAAGGGACTGGTTACAATGAGCAGTTCTTC CAISEQGTGYNEQFF
15 NA NA TRBJ2-1 TRBV15 TGTGCCACCAGCAGAGATAATCTGAAAAGCAATGAGCAGTTCTTC CATSRDNLKSNEQFF
16 NA few TRBJ1-6 TRBV9 TGTGCCAGCAGCGCAGACGACACATCTTATAATTCACCCCTCCACTTT CASSADDTSYNSPLHF